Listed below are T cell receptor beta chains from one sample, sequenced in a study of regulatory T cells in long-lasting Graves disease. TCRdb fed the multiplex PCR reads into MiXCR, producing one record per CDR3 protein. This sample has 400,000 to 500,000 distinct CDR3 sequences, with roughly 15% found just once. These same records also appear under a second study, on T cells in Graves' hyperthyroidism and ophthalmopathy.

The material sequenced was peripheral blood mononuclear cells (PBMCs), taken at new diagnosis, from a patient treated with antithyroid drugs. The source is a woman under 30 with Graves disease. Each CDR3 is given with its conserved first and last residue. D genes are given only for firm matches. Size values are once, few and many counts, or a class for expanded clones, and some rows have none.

DNA: TGCGCCAGCAGCCAAGATCGAGGACAGGTCGAGACCCAGTACTTC
CDR3: CASSQDRGQVETQYF
V: TRBV4-3
J: TRBJ2-5
D: TRBD1
size: few

DNA: TGTGCCAGCAGCCAAGATAGGGCAGGGAGAGAGACCCAGTACTTC
CDR3: CASSQDRAGRETQYF
V: TRBV3-1
J: TRBJ2-5
D: -
size: many

DNA: TGCGCCAGCAGCACACCGGGACAGACTGAAGCTTTCTTT
CDR3: CASSTPGQTEAFF
V: TRBV5-1
J: TRBJ1-1
D: TRBD1
size: many

DNA: TGTGCCAGCAGCGTAGCTGCCGCAAATGAGCAGTTCTTC
CDR3: CASSVAAANEQFF
V: TRBV11-2
J: TRBJ2-1
D: -
size: -

DNA: TGTGCCAGCAGCCGCAATGGAGGGATGAACACTGAAGCTTTCTTT
CDR3: CASSRNGGMNTEAFF
V: TRBV27
J: TRBJ1-1
D: -
size: -

DNA: TGTGCCAGCAGTTGGGGCGCGACAGGGGGCGACACCGGGGAGCTGTTTTTT
CDR3: CASSWGATGGDTGELFF
V: TRBV6-5
J: TRBJ2-2
D: TRBD1
size: -

DNA: TGTGCCAGCAGCGTGACAGGGTCGTTTAAGCAGTTCTTC
CDR3: CASSVTGSFKQFF
V: TRBV9
J: TRBJ2-1
D: TRBD1
size: -

DNA: TGTGCCAGCAGTTTGGCCACAGGAGATCAGCCCCAGCATTTT
CDR3: CASSLATGDQPQHF
V: TRBV12-3/TRBV12-4
J: TRBJ1-5
D: -
size: many

DNA: TGTGCCAGCAGCGTAGGAGGGGCCGTGGCCGTTAATTCACCCCTCCACTTT
CDR3: CASSVGGAVAVNSPLHF
V: TRBV9
J: TRBJ1-6
D: -
size: -

DNA: TGTGCCTGGAGTGCTGGGACAGGGAATCAAGTGCAGTACTTC
CDR3: CAWSAGTGNQVQYF
V: TRBV30
J: TRBJ2-7
D: TRBD1
size: many

DNA: TGTGCCAGCAGCCAGTCCCCCCTCAGCTATGGCTACACCTTC
CDR3: CASSQSPLSYGYTF
V: TRBV28
J: TRBJ1-2
D: -
size: many

DNA: TGTGCCAGCAGCGTAGGGACCGGACGTGAAGCTTTCTTT
CDR3: CASSVGTGREAFF
V: TRBV11-3
J: TRBJ1-1
D: -
size: few

DNA: TGCAGCGTACCGGGGGCGGACACTGAAGCTTTCTTT
CDR3: CSVPGADTEAFF
V: TRBV29-1
J: TRBJ1-1
D: -
size: many

DNA: TGCAGTGCTAGAGATCGGGGCAGCATCTATGGCTACACCTTC
CDR3: CSARDRGSIYGYTF
V: TRBV20-1
J: TRBJ1-2
D: -
size: many

DNA: TGCAGTGCACCTAGCAGAGATACGCAGTATTTT
CDR3: CSAPSRDTQYF
V: TRBV20-1
J: TRBJ2-3
D: -
size: few

DNA: TGCAGTGCTAGTATGCAGGACGTATCAAATTCACCCCTCCACTTT
CDR3: CSASMQDVSNSPLHF
V: TRBV20-1
J: TRBJ1-6
D: -
size: few

DNA: TGTGCCAGCAGCCCGACCCCAGGGGGCGGCTACACCTTC
CDR3: CASSPTPGGGYTF
V: TRBV7-9
J: TRBJ1-2
D: TRBD1
size: few

DNA: TGCAGTGCTAGACTTCGGGAGGCCACCGATACGCAGTATTTT
CDR3: CSARLREATDTQYF
V: TRBV20-1
J: TRBJ2-3
D: TRBD2
size: many

DNA: TGTGCCAGCAGTTTACGGACAGGGGCCATGAGTCAGCCCCAGCATTTT
CDR3: CASSLRTGAMSQPQHF
V: TRBV12-3/TRBV12-4
J: TRBJ1-5
D: TRBD1
size: few

DNA: TGTGCCAGCAGGACTAGCGGACGCTACGAGCAGTACTTC
CDR3: CASRTSGRYEQYF
V: TRBV28
J: TRBJ2-7
D: TRBD2
size: many

DNA: TGTGCCAGTAGCCGGACAGGGTATAGCAATCAGCCCCAGCATTTT
CDR3: CASSRTGYSNQPQHF
V: TRBV19
J: TRBJ1-5
D: TRBD1
size: -

DNA: TGTGCCAGCAGTTTAAACCCTCATAATTCACCCCTCCACTTT
CDR3: CASSLNPHNSPLHF
V: TRBV12-3/TRBV12-4
J: TRBJ1-6
D: -
size: many

DNA: TGTGCCAGCAGTGAAGCGCAGGGGATAGGTCGTGTGTACACCTTC
CDR3: CASSEAQGIGRVYTF
V: TRBV6-1
J: TRBJ1-2
D: -
size: -

DNA: TGTGCCAGTAGTATCCGGAACGTAAATGAGCAGTTCTTC
CDR3: CASSIRNVNEQFF
V: TRBV19
J: TRBJ2-1
D: -
size: -

DNA: TGTGCCAGCAGTCTCGACAGGGAGGCTAATGAAAAACTGTTTTTT
CDR3: CASSLDREANEKLFF
V: TRBV12-3/TRBV12-4
J: TRBJ1-4
D: TRBD1
size: many

DNA: TGCGCCAGCAGCTTGGAGGGAGTAGATCAGCCCCAGCATTTT
CDR3: CASSLEGVDQPQHF
V: TRBV5-1
J: TRBJ1-5
D: -
size: few

DNA: TGTGCCAGCTCACCACTTACCGATGAGCAGTTCTTC
CDR3: CASSPLTDEQFF
V: TRBV18
J: TRBJ2-1
D: -
size: many

DNA: TGTGCCACCGGGGGACTGGATGACACCGGGGAGCTGTTTTTT
CDR3: CATGGLDDTGELFF
V: TRBV28
J: TRBJ2-2
D: -
size: -

DNA: TGTGCCAGCAGTTTGGTATCCTTC
CDR3: CASSLVSF
V: TRBV28
J: TRBJ2-7
D: -
size: -

DNA: TGTGCCAGCTCACCACCCTTGGACTGGAGCTCTGGAAACACCATATATTTT
CDR3: CASSPPLDWSSGNTIYF
V: TRBV18
J: TRBJ1-3
D: -
size: -

DNA: TGTGCCAGCAGCCTCCAGGGGTTTGGGGAAGAGACCCAGTACTTC
CDR3: CASSLQGFGEETQYF
V: TRBV7-2
J: TRBJ2-5
D: -
size: many

DNA: TGTGCCAGCAGTGAGCTGAGCGGGAGGTCCTACGAGCAGTACTTC
CDR3: CASSELSGRSYEQYF
V: TRBV6-2/TRBV6-3
J: TRBJ2-7
D: TRBD2
size: many

DNA: TGTGCCAGCAGCTTACTTACAGGTCTCCTGAACACTGAAGCTTTCTTT
CDR3: CASSLLTGLLNTEAFF
V: TRBV7-6
J: TRBJ1-1
D: -
size: many

DNA: TGTGCCAGCAGCCCATCCGGGAGCCTTTATGGGTATGAGCAGTTCTTC
CDR3: CASSPSGSLYGYEQFF
V: TRBV7-2
J: TRBJ2-1
D: -
size: many

DNA: TGTGCCAGCTTGGGGGCGGGGGTTGGGCGGGCGAAGCGACCCAGCACAGATACGCAGTATTTT
CDR3: CASLGAGVGRAKRPSTDTQYF
V: TRBV6-1
J: TRBJ2-3
D: -
size: few

DNA: TGTGCCAGGGGACAGGGTCCTCTTTACGAGCAGTACTTC
CDR3: CARGQGPLYEQYF
V: TRBV11-3
J: TRBJ2-7
D: TRBD1
size: many

DNA: TGTGCCTGGAGTGTACGAGGGACGGCTGATGAGCAGTTCTTC
CDR3: CAWSVRGTADEQFF
V: TRBV30
J: TRBJ2-1
D: -
size: -

DNA: TGCGCCAGCAGCCAAGATAATTGGGGTCTTGGTGAGCAGTTCTTC
CDR3: CASSQDNWGLGEQFF
V: TRBV4-1
J: TRBJ2-1
D: -
size: many

DNA: TGTGCCAGCAGTTTACAGTTAGCGAGCTCCTACAATGAGCAGTTCTTC
CDR3: CASSLQLASSYNEQFF
V: TRBV12-3/TRBV12-4
J: TRBJ2-1
D: -
size: many

DNA: TGTGCCAGCAGCCTGAATCACAATCAGCCCCAGCATTTT
CDR3: CASSLNHNQPQHF
V: TRBV7-8
J: TRBJ1-5
D: -
size: few

DNA: TGTGCCAGCAGCTTAGACAGCCAAAACTATGGCTACACCTTC
CDR3: CASSLDSQNYGYTF
V: TRBV7-3
J: TRBJ1-2
D: -
size: many

DNA: TGTGCCATCAGTGGACTAGCGGGAGCACAAGAGACCCAGTACTTC
CDR3: CAISGLAGAQETQYF
V: TRBV10-3
J: TRBJ2-5
D: TRBD2
size: many

DNA: TGCGCCAGCAGCCAAGATAGGGCGGACTACACCTTC
CDR3: CASSQDRADYTF
V: TRBV4-3
J: TRBJ1-2
D: -
size: few

DNA: TGTGCCAGCAGCCAGGGGACAGATAATAATGAAAAACTGTTTTTT
CDR3: CASSQGTDNNEKLFF
V: TRBV3-1
J: TRBJ1-4
D: TRBD1
size: -

DNA: TGTGCCAGCAGTTCAGGGACAGGGGGCAACTATGGCTACACCTTC
CDR3: CASSSGTGGNYGYTF
V: TRBV28
J: TRBJ1-2
D: TRBD1
size: many

DNA: TGTGCCAGCAGCCGTGGGACAGCCCCCTATGGCTACACCTTC
CDR3: CASSRGTAPYGYTF
V: TRBV5-6
J: TRBJ1-2
D: TRBD1
size: -

DNA: TGTGCCATCAGTGAGTCTACGAAGGGGGACACTGAAGCTTTCTTT
CDR3: CAISESTKGDTEAFF
V: TRBV10-3
J: TRBJ1-1
D: -
size: few

DNA: TGTGCCAGCAGTTTATCGGGACGAAGGGATGGCTACACCTTC
CDR3: CASSLSGRRDGYTF
V: TRBV27
J: TRBJ1-2
D: -
size: few

DNA: TGTGCCAGCAGTCGCGGACTAACGCAGTATTTT
CDR3: CASSRGLTQYF
V: TRBV28
J: TRBJ2-3
D: -
size: many

DNA: TGTGCCAGCATTGGTTCCGTCGCAGATACGCAGTATTTT
CDR3: CASIGSVADTQYF
V: TRBV2
J: TRBJ2-3
D: -
size: -

DNA: TGTGCCAGCAGGCCCAGGGGGTTCTATGAGCAGTTCTTC
CDR3: CASRPRGFYEQFF
V: TRBV7-9
J: TRBJ2-1
D: TRBD1
size: many

DNA: TGTGCCAGCAGTGCGGATTTTGGGGCAGATACGCAGTATTTT
CDR3: CASSADFGADTQYF
V: TRBV6-1
J: TRBJ2-3
D: -
size: -

DNA: TGCAGTGCTCCTTCTCGGGACAACTACGAGCAGTACTTC
CDR3: CSAPSRDNYEQYF
V: TRBV20-1
J: TRBJ2-7
D: -
size: few